These 27 T cell receptor beta chains originate from one sample sequenced in a study of T cell responses to AZD1222 COVID-19 vaccine. Assay: immunoSEQ multiplex PCR; the TCRdb copy retains only in-frame clones and omits some. The data show approximately 120,000 clones, with 88% seen just once and about a sixth held by the top ten. The material was peripheral blood, obtained on day 0 of AZD1222 vaccination. All receptors come from an adult in good health.

This chain links TRBV7-3 with TRBJ2-1; no firm D call. Germline V lookup: CDR1 SGHTA, CDR2 FQGTGA. The CDR3 consists of 16 residues. V was clipped by 1 base and J by 6 bases, with 16 bases between them. As DNA, the CDR3 is TGTGCCAGCAGCTTAAGCACTGGCACACCTTTCAATGAGCAGTTCTTC. Translation: CASSLSTGTPFNEQFF. Together with reference TRBV7-3 and TRBJ2-1, the CDR3 gives the full variable domain: GAGVSQTPSNKVTEKGKYVELRCDPISGHTALYWYRQSLGQGPEFLIYFQGTGAADDSGLPNDRFFAVRPEGSVSTLKIQRTERGDSAVYLCASSLSTGTPFNEQFFGPGTRLTVL.

This sequence joins TRBV9 and TRBJ1-2; unclear D gene. Germline lookup yields CDR1 SGDLS and CDR2 YYNGEE. The V gene lost 3 bases and the J gene lost 4 bases, with 16 bases spanning the gap. The CDR3 covers 15 residues. The CDR3 region has the DNA TGTGCCAGCAGCGGCCCCCCGGGGTTCGTCTATGGCTACACCTTC. Its translation: CASSGPPGFVYGYTF.

This clone showed up just once. The J gene is TRBJ1-4, the V gene TRBV7-9; D possibly corresponds to TRBD1 (6 bases). This CDR3 contains 20 residues. V lost 5 bases and J lost 4, with 29 bases in between. From germline, CDR1 is SEHNR and CDR2 FQNEAQ (reference sequence). CDR3 DNA: TGTGCCAGCAGCACCCGGCTACTCGGGGGACACAACAACTATAATGAAAAACTGTTTTTT. This sequence encodes CASSTRLLGGHNNYNEKLFF. The complete variable domain, with remaining parts taken from reference TRBV7-9 and TRBJ1-4, reads DTGVSQNPRHKITKRGQNVTFRCDPISEHNRLYWYRQTLGQGPEFLTYFQNEAQLEKSRLLSDRFSAERPKGSFSTLEIQRTEQGDSAMYLCASSTRLLGGHNNYNEKLFFGSGTQLSVL.

The gene calls are TRBV11-1 and TRBJ2-5; TRBD2 is a possible D gene (5 bases). CDR1 is SGHAT and CDR2 is FQDESV in the germline V gene (reference sequence). V lost 3 bases, J lost 2 bases, and 10 bases lay in between. The CDR3 loop spans 14 amino acids. DNA for the CDR3: TGTGCCAGCAGCTTCGTAGGCGGGCAAGAGACCCAGTACTTC. Its translation is CASSFVGGQETQYF.

The chain has TRBV7-8 and TRBJ2-7; the D is unclear. CDR1 is SGHVS, CDR2 FQNEAQ, per germline. The CDR3 contains 11 residues. V was trimmed by 0 bases and J by 7 bases, leaving 4 bases between them. The CDR3 loop is CASSLAQEQYV. Here the CDR3 DNA reads TGTGCCAGCAGCTTAGCGCAGGAGCAGTACGTC.

The V gene is TRBV24-1, the J gene TRBJ1-2, with 7 bases fitting TRBD1. CDR1 KGHDR and CDR2 SFDVKD come from the germline V gene. Trimming at V came to 4 bases and at J to 2 bases, leaving 3 bases not matched to a gene. The length of the CDR3 is 14 residues. This CDR3 is CATSEGGGNYGYTF. DNA for the CDR3: TGTGCCACCAGTGAGGGAGGGGGCAACTATGGCTACACCTTC.

The gene calls are TRBV7-9 and TRBJ2-1; the D gene could be TRBD1 or TRBD2 (7 bases each). With 5 bases removed from V and 8 bases from J, the gap between germline ends came to 25 bases. Germline loops: CDR1 SEHNR, CDR2 FQNEAQ (reference sequence). The CDR3 runs 17 residues. As DNA, the CDR3 is TGTGCCAGCAGCAGTGGGAGGGGGCGAGCCGTCGGGGATGAGCAGTTCTTC. It encodes CASSSGRGRAVGDEQFF. The whole variable domain, remainder taken from reference TRBV7-9 and TRBJ2-1, is DTGVSQNPRHKITKRGQNVTFRCDPISEHNRLYWYRQTLGQGPEFLTYFQNEAQLEKSRLLSDRFSAERPKGSFSTLEIQRTEQGDSAMYLCASSSGRGRAVGDEQFFGPGTRLTVL.

V is TRBV19 and J is TRBJ1-4, with TRBD1 matching over 7 bases. CDR1 and CDR2 (germline): LNHDA, SQIVND (reference sequence). V lost 8 bases and J lost 0; bases outside the gene matches: 3. This CDR3 region has 14 residues. The CDR3 sequence is CASGQGATNEKLFF. The DNA of the CDR3 is TGTGCCAGTGGCCAGGGGGCAACTAATGAAAAACTGTTTTTT. Full variable domain (rest looked up from reference TRBV19 and TRBJ1-4): DGGITQSPKYLFRKEGQNVTLSCEQNLNHDAMYWYRQDPGQGLRLIYYSQIVNDFQKGDIAEGYSVSREKKESFPLTVTSAQKNPTAFYLCASGQGATNEKLFFGSGTQLSVL.

This rearrangement joins TRBV18 to TRBJ1-4, with D maybe TRBD1 (6 bases). CDR3 length: 12 residues. V lost 8 bases and J 5 bases, leaving 9 bases between the germline ends. Germline loops: CDR1 KGHSH, CDR2 LQKENI. CDR3 sequence reads: CASGGGNEKLFF. In DNA, the CDR3 is TGTGCCAGCGGAGGGGGGAATGAAAAACTGTTTTTT.

J is TRBJ1-1 and V is TRBV9, with D perhaps matching TRBD1 (5 bases). V was shortened by 2 bases and J by 5 bases, with 13 bases between the two germline ends. The germline V gene has CDR1 SGDLS and CDR2 YYNGEE. The CDR3 is 14 residues long. The CDR3 DNA sequence: TGTGCCAGCAGCGTCTCCGTGGGGGGGACTGAAGCTTTCTTT. It yields the protein CASSVSVGGTEAFF.

The V call is TRBV2, the J call TRBJ1-2; D remains unclear. The V end was cut by 7 bases, the J end by 4 bases, with 19 bases between. The CDR3 is 15 residues long. Germline V gene sequence: CDR1 SNHLY, CDR2 FYNNEI. DNA for the CDR3: TGTGCCAGCACCCTGATGACTTCATCGGTCTATGGCTACACCTTC. Protein: CASTLMTSSVYGYTF.

The chain couples TRBV3-1 (or the pseudogene TRBV3-2) to TRBJ2-3, with D maybe TRBD1 (6 bases). The CDR3 extends over 15 amino acids. Germline CDR1 and CDR2: LGHDT and YNNKEL (reference sequence). Trimming pared 4 bases from V and 0 bases from J, leaving 11 bases between. This CDR3 reads CASSLMGASTDTQYF. The CDR3 nucleotides are TGTGCCAGCAGCCTGATGGGGGCTAGCACAGATACGCAGTATTTT.

In this sample, this clone turned up once. The chain has TRBV2 and TRBJ1-6; D is unresolved. The V gene lost 4 bases and the J gene lost 3 bases, with 13 bases spanning the gap. Germline V gene data show CDR1 as SNHLY and CDR2 as FYNNEI. The length of the CDR3 is 16 residues. CDR3: CASSAEVTDYNSPLHF. CDR3 coding DNA: TGTGCCAGCAGTGCTGAAGTAACAGACTATAATTCACCCCTCCACTTT. Using reference TRBV2 and TRBJ1-6 for the parts outside the CDR3, the full variable domain is EPEVTQTPSHQVTQMGQEVILRCVPISNHLYFYWYRQILGQKVEFLVSFYNNEISEKSEIFDDQFSVERPDGSNFTLKIRSTKLEDSAMYFCASSAEVTDYNSPLHFGNGTRLTVT.

This clone was counted a single time. This chain connects TRBV6-5 to TRBJ2-1, with 7 bases fitting TRBD2. V shed 10 bases, J shed 9 bases, and the junction held 18 bases outside the gene matches. Germline loops: CDR1 MNHEY, CDR2 SVGAGI. This CDR3 is 15 amino acids long. This CDR3 reads CATERGSAGSGEQFF. DNA of the CDR3: TGTGCCACCGAGCGGGGTAGCGCCGGGTCGGGTGAGCAGTTCTTC.

The chain couples TRBV5-4 to TRBJ2-2; D may be TRBD2 (5 bases). The CDR3 extends over 13 amino acids. Trimming took off 3 bases at V and 5 bases at J, with 8 bases between the two ends. Germline CDR1 and CDR2: SGHNT and YYREEE (reference sequence). The DNA for the CDR3 is TGTGCCAGCAGCTGGAGGTGGACCGGGGAGCTGTTTTTT. Its protein is CASSWRWTGELFF.

The chain uses TRBV6-4 and TRBJ1-2; 7 positions match TRBD1. The CDR3 sequence is 15 residues long. Trimming removed 10 bases from V and 7 bases from J; junction bases left unmatched: 18. Per germline, CDR1 MRHNA and CDR2 SNTAGT. CDR3 DNA sequence: TGTGCCACCCACCCAGGGGGGCGCAGAATTGGTGGCTACACCTTC. Encoded protein: CATHPGGRRIGGYTF.

About this clone itself: Distinct nucleotide sequences in the sample also encode this CDR3. The chain joins TRBV5-1 to TRBJ1-1; D remains unclear. Between the trimmed V and J ends, which lost 0 bases and 1 base, there was a span of 7 bases. The CDR3 has 14 amino acids. Germline V lookup: CDR1 SGHRS, CDR2 YFSETQ. CDR3 region: CASSLAGGNTEAFF. For the CDR3, the DNA is TGCGCCAGCAGCTTGGCCGGAGGGAACACTGAAGCTTTCTTT.

The CDR3 bases are TGTGCAAGTCGCTTAGCCAGCGGGAGTAGGCAAGAGACCCAGTACTTC. Its translation is CASRLASGSRQETQYF. The chain links TRBV12-2 to TRBJ2-5; the D call TRBD2 from the table was never checked on the DNA. TRBV12-2 is a documented pseudogene. This CDR3 has 16 amino acids.

The chain uses TRBV12-3 or TRBV12-4 and TRBJ1-1, with D maybe TRBD1 (5 bases). Trimming stripped 7 bases from V and 13 bases from J, with 16 bases between. This CDR3 spans 11 amino acids. The DNA for the CDR3 is TGTGCCAGCACCGACCGACAGTCGGGTTTCTTT. Translation: CASTDRQSGFF.

J is TRBJ2-7 and V is TRBV10-1, with TRBD1 matching 11 bases. Germline V lookup: CDR1 WNHNN, CDR2 SYGVQD (reference sequence). The CDR3 contains 15 residues. With V trimmed by 2 bases and J by 6 bases, 6 bases remained unmatched. CDR3 in amino acids: CASSELRTGGGEQYF. The CDR3 DNA sequence: TGCGCCAGCAGTGAGCTCAGGACAGGGGGCGGCGAGCAGTACTTC.

The rearrangement joins TRBV7-9 to TRBJ1-5; no firm D call. V was trimmed by 0 bases and J by 7 bases, leaving 4 bases between them. CDR1 and CDR2 from the germline V gene are SEHNR and FQNEAQ (reference sequence). The CDR3 contains 12 residues. The CDR3 spells CASSLAFQPQHF. The CDR3 nucleotides read TGTGCCAGCAGCTTAGCATTCCAGCCCCAGCATTTT.

The chain has TRBV5-4 and TRBJ1-5; D is unresolved. V lost 0 bases to trimming and J lost 2 bases, with 3 bases between them. The length of the CDR3 is 13 residues. CDR1 is SGHNT and CDR2 is YYREEE in the germline V gene (reference sequence). The CDR3 reads CASSLDRNQPQHF. In nucleotides, the CDR3 is TGTGCCAGCAGCTTGGACCGCAATCAGCCCCAGCATTTT.

This clone was picked up a small number of times. J is TRBJ1-4 and V is TRBV9; a possible D gene is TRBD1 (6 bases). Per germline, CDR1 SGDLS and CDR2 YYNGEE. V was clipped by 3 bases and J by 7 bases, with 16 bases between them. This CDR3 has 15 residues. The CDR3 here is CASSEGTQLSEKLFF. CDR3 bases: TGTGCCAGCAGCGAGGGGACACAGCTAAGTGAAAAACTGTTTTTT.

The J gene is TRBJ2-5, the V gene TRBV28; 13 bases align to TRBD2. The CDR3 length is 17 residues. With 5 bases clipped from V and 4 bases from J, the junction kept 10 bases outside the gene matches. Germline values: CDR1 MDHEN, CDR2 SYDVKM. The CDR3 bases are TGTGCCAGCAGTAGAGGGGGGACTAGCGGGGTTAGAGAGACCCAGTACTTC. Translation: CASSRGGTSGVRETQYF.

The chain links TRBV6-5 to TRBJ1-5; the D gene is possibly TRBD1 (5 bases). The V and J ends lost 0 bases and 6 bases respectively, with 12 bases between them. Germline V gives CDR1 MNHEY, CDR2 SVGAGI. There are 15 residues in the CDR3. CDR3 coding DNA: TGTGCCAGCAGTTACTCCGACAGCCCCACTCAGCCCCAGCATTTT. Amino acids: CASSYSDSPTQPQHF.

The rearrangement joins TRBV6-1 to TRBJ2-3, with 7 bases that match TRBD2. The V and J ends lost 0 bases and 4 bases, in that order; junction bases with no gene match: 7. Germline V CDR1 and CDR2: MNHNS, SASEGT. The CDR3 length is 16 residues. Written as DNA, the CDR3 is TGTGCCAGCAGTGAAGCGATCGCGGGAGCTTCAGATACGCAGTATTTT. It yields the protein CASSEAIAGASDTQYF.

In nucleotides, the CDR3 is TGTGCCAGCAGTTTCGGGGTCGGGGAGACCCAGTACTTC. Its protein is CASSFGVGETQYF. The chain couples TRBV12-3 or TRBV12-4 to TRBJ2-5, with a possible D match to TRBD2 (5 bases). The V end was cut by 3 bases, the J end by 5 bases, with 10 bases between. There are 13 residues in the CDR3.